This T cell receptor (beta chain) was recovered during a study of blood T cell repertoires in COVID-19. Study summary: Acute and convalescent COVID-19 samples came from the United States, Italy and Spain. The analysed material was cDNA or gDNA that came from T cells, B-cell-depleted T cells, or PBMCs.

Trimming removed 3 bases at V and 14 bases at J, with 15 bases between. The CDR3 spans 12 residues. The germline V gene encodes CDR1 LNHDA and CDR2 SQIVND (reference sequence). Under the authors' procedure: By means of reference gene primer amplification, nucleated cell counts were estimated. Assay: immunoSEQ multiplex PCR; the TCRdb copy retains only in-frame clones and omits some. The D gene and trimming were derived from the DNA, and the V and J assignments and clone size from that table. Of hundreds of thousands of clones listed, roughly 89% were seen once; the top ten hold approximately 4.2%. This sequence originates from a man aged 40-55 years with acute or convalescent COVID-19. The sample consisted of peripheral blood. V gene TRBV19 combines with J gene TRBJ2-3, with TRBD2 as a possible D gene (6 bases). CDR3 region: CASSMRFGGVYF. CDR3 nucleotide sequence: TGTGCCAGTAGTATGAGATTTGGAGGGGTGTATTTT.